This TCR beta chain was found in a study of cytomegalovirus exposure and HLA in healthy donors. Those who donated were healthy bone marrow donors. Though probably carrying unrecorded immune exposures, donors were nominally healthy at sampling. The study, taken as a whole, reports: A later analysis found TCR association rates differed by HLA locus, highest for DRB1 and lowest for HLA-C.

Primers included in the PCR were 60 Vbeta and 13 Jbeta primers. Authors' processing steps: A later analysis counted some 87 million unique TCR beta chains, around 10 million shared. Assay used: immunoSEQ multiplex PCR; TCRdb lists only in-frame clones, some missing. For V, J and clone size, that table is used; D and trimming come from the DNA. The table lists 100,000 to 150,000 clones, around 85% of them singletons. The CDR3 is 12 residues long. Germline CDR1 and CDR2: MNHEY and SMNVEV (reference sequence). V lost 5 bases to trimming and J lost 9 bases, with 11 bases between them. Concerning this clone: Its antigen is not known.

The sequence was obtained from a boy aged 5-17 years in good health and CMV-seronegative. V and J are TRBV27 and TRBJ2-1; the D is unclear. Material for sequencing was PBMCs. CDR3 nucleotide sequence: TGTGCCAGCAGTCCCCGGTTTGCTGAGCAGTTCTTC. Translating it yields CASSPRFAEQFF.